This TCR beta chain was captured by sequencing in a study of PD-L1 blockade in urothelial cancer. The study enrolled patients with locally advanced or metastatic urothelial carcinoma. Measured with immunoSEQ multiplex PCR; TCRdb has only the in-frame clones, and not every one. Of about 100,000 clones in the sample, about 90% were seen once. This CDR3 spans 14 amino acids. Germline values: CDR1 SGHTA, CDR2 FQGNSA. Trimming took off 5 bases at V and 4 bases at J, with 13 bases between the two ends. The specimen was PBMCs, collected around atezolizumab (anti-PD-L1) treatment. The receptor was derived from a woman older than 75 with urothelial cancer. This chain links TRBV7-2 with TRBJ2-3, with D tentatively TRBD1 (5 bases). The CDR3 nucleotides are TGTGCCAGCAGCCTCAGGGTAGGGCCAGATACGCAGTATTTT. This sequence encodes CASSLRVGPDTQYF.